Sequencing of this T cell receptor (beta chain) was carried out in a study of technical replicates of blood from a handful of donors (dated by TCRdb to 2017 to 2019). Spanning cysteine to phenylalanine, the CDR3 consists of 11 amino acids. Only the CDR3 DNA stays, 33 bases, in frame from base 1. For CDR1 and CDR2, the germline V gene lists MNHEY and SVGAGI. Trimming at the junction amounts to 5 bases on V and 7 bases on J, and the germline ends lie 8 bases apart. On this clone: Its binding antigen is unknown. No much larger clone exists at a distance of one base, and base qualities are not known.

Library preparation employed the immunoSEQ multiplex PCR assay. TCRdb carries this immuneACCESS record with in-frame sequences only. Its versions omit some clonotypes, under half of them owing to an unresolved V gene in the studies checked, with the rest unexplained. The sample table contains about 68,000 clones; only one count was recorded for under 98% of them. Approximately 0.25% of the sample is in the top ten clones. This chain is built from TRBV6-5 and TRBJ1-1, and the D gene may be TRBD1, 6 bases matching. This receptor was taken from a human donor in good health. Source material: T cells isolated from PBMCs. Here is the DNA: TGTGCCAGCAGTGGACAGTTTGAAGCTTTCTTT. Protein translation: CASSGQFEAFF.